This TCR beta chain was recorded in a study of cytomegalovirus exposure and HLA in healthy donors. Study-wide context: From 150 million to 200 million T cells, an earlier analysis saw 120 million or so unique TCR beta sequences.

Turning to this clone: Its antigen is undetermined.

Trimming cost V 5 bases and J 3 bases; bases outside gene matches: 7. Germline V CDR1 and CDR2: MRHNA, SNTAGT. The CDR3 covers 15 residues. The study ran its PCR with 60 Vbeta and 13 Jbeta primers. The protocol was immunoSEQ multiplex PCR, while the TCRdb copy is restricted to in-frame clones and leaves out a portion. The data hold about 140,000 clones, with around 80% observed a single time. General observations from the study: Near-uniform donor sequencing depth was presumed by presence/absence analyses. Earlier findings revealed that most TCR beta V segments proved productive either about 90% or about 30% of the time. In vitro testing confirmed a few CMV-associated chains as specific for CMV antigens.

The source is a man younger than 45 in good health and CMV-seronegative. The V call is TRBV6-4, the J call TRBJ2-1; 7 nucleotides agree with TRBD2. The source material was PBMCs. CDR3 sequence: CASSTGEGVYNEQFF. The CDR3 DNA reads TGTGCCAGCAGTACGGGGGAGGGCGTCTACAATGAGCAGTTCTTC.